This T cell receptor beta chain is drawn from a study of cytomegalovirus exposure and HLA in healthy donors. Amplification used 60 Vbeta primers and 13 Jbeta primers. Generated by immunoSEQ multiplex PCR, the TCRdb table keeps only in-frame clones and is missing some. Of more than 120,000 clones in the sample, roughly 74% are singletons; the top ten hold around 5.9%. CDR3 size: 14 residues. The germline V gene encodes CDR1 SQVTM and CDR2 ANQGSEA. Losses at the gene ends were 6 bases for V and 1 base for J; bases not matched to a gene: 7. The chain carries TRBV29-1 and TRBJ2-3; 7 bases agree with TRBD2. This clonotype was sampled from a woman between 35 and 50 years old in good health and CMV-seropositive. The sample comprised PBMCs. CDR3 in amino acids: CSVAPAGGTDTQYF. The CDR3 DNA follows: TGCAGCGTCGCCCCTGCGGGGGGCACAGATACGCAGTATTTT.